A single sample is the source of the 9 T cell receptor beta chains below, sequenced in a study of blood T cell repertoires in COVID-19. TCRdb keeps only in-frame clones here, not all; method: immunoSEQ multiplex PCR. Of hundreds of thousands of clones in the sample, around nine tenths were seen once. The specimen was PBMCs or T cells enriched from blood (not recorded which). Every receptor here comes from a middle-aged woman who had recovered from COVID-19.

CDR3 sequence reads: CASSPRTQGREKLFF. The DNA of the CDR3 is TGTGCCAGCAGTCCACGGACGCAGGGTCGTGAAAAACTGTTTTTT. The rearrangement uses TRBV6-5 and TRBJ1-4, with a tentative D call TRBD1 (5 bases). With 5 bases removed from V and 7 bases from J, the gap between germline ends came to 17 bases. Germline-derived CDR1 and CDR2 are MNHEY and SVGAGI. The CDR3 has 15 amino acids.

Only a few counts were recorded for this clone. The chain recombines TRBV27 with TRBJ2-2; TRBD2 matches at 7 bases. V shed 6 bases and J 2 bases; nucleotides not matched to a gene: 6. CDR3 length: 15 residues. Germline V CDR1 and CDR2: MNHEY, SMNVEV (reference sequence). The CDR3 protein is CASSSLAANTGELFF. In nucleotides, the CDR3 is TGTGCCAGCAGCTCGCTAGCGGCCAACACCGGGGAGCTGTTTTTT.

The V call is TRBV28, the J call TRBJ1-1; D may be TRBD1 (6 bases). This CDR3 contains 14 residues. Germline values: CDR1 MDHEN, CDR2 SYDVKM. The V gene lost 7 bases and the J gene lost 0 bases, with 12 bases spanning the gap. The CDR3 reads CASTPGQMNTEAFF. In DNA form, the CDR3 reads TGTGCCAGCACCCCGGGACAAATGAACACTGAAGCTTTCTTT.

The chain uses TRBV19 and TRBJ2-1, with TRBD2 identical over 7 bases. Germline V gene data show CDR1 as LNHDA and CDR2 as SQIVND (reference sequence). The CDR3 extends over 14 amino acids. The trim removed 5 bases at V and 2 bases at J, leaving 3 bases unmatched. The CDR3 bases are TGTGCCAGTAGTTCCGGGGGGACCTACAATGAGCAGTTCTTC. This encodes CASSSGGTYNEQFF.

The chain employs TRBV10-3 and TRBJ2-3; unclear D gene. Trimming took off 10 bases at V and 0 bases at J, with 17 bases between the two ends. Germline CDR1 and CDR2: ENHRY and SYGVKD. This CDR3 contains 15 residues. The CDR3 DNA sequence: TGTGCCACCAGAGGCGTCCAGGCTAGCACAGATACGCAGTATTTT. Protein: CATRGVQASTDTQYF.

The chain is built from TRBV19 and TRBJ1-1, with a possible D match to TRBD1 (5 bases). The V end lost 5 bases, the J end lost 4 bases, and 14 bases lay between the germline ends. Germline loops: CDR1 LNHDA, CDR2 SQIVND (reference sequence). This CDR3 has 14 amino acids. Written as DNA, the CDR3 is TGTGCCAGTAGTTTCGCGGGACGGAGCACTGAAGCTTTCTTT. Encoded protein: CASSFAGRSTEAFF.

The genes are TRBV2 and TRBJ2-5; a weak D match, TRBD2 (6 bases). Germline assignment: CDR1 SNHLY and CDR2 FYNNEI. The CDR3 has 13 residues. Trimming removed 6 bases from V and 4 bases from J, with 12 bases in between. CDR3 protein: CASSTGGGETQYF. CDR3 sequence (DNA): TGTGCCAGCAGCACCGGGGGTGGAGAGACCCAGTACTTC.

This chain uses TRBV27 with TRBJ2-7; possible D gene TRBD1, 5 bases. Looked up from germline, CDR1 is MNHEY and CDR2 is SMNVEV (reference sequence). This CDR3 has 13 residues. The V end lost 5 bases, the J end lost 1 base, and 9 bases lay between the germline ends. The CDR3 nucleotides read TGTGCCAGCAGTGGCCGACAGTCCTACGAGCAGTACTTC. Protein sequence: CASSGRQSYEQYF.

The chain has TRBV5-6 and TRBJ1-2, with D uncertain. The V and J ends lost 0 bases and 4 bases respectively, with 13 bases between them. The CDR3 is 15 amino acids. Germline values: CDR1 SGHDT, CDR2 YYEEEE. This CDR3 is CASSLVGQKAYGYTF. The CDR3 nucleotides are TGTGCCAGCAGCTTGGTGGGCCAGAAAGCCTATGGCTACACCTTC.